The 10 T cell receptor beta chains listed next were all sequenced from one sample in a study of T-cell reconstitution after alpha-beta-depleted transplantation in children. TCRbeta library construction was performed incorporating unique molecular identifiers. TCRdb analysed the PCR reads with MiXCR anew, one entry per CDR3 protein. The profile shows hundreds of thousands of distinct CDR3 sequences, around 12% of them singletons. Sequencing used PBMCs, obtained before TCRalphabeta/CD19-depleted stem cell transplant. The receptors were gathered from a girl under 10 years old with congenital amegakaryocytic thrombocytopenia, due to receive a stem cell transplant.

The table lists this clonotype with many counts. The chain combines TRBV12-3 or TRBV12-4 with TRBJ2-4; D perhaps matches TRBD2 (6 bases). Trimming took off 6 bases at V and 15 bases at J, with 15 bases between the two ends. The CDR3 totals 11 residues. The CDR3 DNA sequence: TGTGCCAGCAGCCCCGGTGGGGGGACGTACTTC. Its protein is CASSPGGGTYF.

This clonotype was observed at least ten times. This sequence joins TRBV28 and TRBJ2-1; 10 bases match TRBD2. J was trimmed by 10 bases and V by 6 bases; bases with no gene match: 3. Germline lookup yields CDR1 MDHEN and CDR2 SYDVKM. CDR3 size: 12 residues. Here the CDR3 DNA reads TGTGCCAGCAGGACGGGACTAGCGGAGCAGTTCTTC. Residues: CASRTGLAEQFF.

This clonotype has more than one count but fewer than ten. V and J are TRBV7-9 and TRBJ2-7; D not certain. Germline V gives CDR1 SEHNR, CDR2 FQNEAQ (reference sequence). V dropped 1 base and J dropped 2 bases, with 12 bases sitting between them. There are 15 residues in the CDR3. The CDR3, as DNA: TGTGCCAGCAGCTTAGTTATGCCAACCCCCTACGAGCAGTACTTC. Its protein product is CASSLVMPTPYEQYF.

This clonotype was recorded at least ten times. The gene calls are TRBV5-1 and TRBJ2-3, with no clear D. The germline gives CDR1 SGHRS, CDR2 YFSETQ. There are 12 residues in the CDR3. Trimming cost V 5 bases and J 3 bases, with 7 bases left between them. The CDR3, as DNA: TGCGCCAGCAGGCAGACTACAGATACGCAGTATTTT. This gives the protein CASRQTTDTQYF.

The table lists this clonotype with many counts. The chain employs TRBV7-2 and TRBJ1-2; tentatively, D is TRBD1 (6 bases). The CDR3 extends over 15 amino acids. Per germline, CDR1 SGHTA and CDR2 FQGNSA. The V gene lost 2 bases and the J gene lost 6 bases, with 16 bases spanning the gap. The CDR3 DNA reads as TGTGCCAGCAGCTTAATACCGAGGACAGCGGATGGCTACACCTTC. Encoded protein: CASSLIPRTADGYTF.

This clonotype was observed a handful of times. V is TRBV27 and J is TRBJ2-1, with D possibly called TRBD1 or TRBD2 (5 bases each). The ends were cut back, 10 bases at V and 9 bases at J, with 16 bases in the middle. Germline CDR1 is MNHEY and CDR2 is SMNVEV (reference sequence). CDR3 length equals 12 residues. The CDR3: CATSGPSIEQFF. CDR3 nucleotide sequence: TGTGCCACCTCGGGGCCTAGCATTGAGCAGTTCTTC.

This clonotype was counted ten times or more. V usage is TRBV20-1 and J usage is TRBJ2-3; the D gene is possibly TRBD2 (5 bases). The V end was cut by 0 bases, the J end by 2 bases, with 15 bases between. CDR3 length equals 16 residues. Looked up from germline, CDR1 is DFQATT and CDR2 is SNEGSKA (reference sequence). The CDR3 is CSARDPSGGLTDTQYF. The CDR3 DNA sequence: TGCAGTGCTAGAGATCCCAGCGGAGGCCTCACAGATACGCAGTATTTT.

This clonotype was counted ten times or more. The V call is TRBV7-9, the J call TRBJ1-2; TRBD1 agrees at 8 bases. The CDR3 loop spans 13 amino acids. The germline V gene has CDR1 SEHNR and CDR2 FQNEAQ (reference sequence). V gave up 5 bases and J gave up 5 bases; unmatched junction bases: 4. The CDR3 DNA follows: TGTGCCAGCAGCCAAGACAGGGGATATGGCTACACCTTC. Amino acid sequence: CASSQDRGYGYTF.

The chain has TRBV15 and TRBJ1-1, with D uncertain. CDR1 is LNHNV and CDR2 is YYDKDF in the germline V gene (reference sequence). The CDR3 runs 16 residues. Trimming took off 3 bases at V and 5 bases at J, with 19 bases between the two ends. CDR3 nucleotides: TGTGCCACCAGCAGCGTATTAAACAGCGGGAGGACTGAAGCTTTCTTT. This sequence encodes CATSSVLNSGRTEAFF. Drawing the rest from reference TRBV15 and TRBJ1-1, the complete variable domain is DAMVIQNPRYQVTQFGKPVTLSCSQTLNHNVMYWYQQKSSQAPKLLFHYYDKDFNNEADTPDNFQSRRPNTSFCFLDIRSPGLGDTAMYLCATSSVLNSGRTEAFFGQGTRLTVV.

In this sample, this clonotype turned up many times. CDR3 region: CASSFWTSGTNEQFF. The CDR3 nucleotides read TGTGCCAGCAGCTTTTGGACTAGCGGGACCAATGAGCAGTTCTTC. V and J are TRBV9 and TRBJ2-1; 12 bases line up with TRBD2. This CDR3 region has 15 residues. CDR1 is SGDLS, CDR2 YYNGEE, per germline. The V segment lost 4 bases and the J segment 6 bases; nucleotides outside the gene matches: 5.